Listed below are T cell receptor beta chains from one sample, sequenced in a study of shared clonotypes between healthy human individuals. Method: immunoSEQ multiplex PCR; TCRdb's copy keeps in-frame clones and lacks some. This sample has hundreds of thousands of clones, with about 96% found just once. The source material was naive CD4+ T cells sorted from blood. Receptors originate from a woman aged 30 to 39 in good health. Each CDR3 is given with its conserved first and last residue. Fields, in order: D gene, clone size, J gene, V gene, CDR3 DNA, CDR3 protein. D genes are given only for firm matches. The size entry is marked missing in some rows and otherwise reads once, few, many or a size class.

D gene: TRBD1
clone size: .
J gene: TRBJ2-7
V gene: TRBV19
CDR3 DNA: TGTGCCAGTAGTACGTGGACAGGGTCGTCCAACGAGCAGTACTTC
CDR3 protein: CASSTWTGSSNEQYF

D gene: .
clone size: .
J gene: TRBJ1-5
V gene: TRBV18
CDR3 DNA: TGTGCCAGCTCACCACAGCTCGGGACCCTTCAACCGGGGCGCAATCAGCCCCAGCATTTT
CDR3 protein: CASSPQLGTLQPGRNQPQHF

D gene: .
clone size: .
J gene: TRBJ2-5
V gene: TRBV11-1
CDR3 DNA: TGTGCCAGCAGCACATTAGCGGCAGGGGAGACCCAGTACTTC
CDR3 protein: CASSTLAAGETQYF

D gene: .
clone size: once
J gene: TRBJ1-1
V gene: TRBV18
CDR3 DNA: TGTGCCAGCTCACCAGGGATCATGTTGCACACTGAAGCTTTCTTT
CDR3 protein: CASSPGIMLHTEAFF

D gene: TRBD1
clone size: .
J gene: TRBJ1-1
V gene: TRBV10-3
CDR3 DNA: TGTGCCATCAGTGGGTTCACCGGGACAGGCAACACTGAAGCTTTCTTT
CDR3 protein: CAISGFTGTGNTEAFF

D gene: .
clone size: .
J gene: TRBJ2-7
V gene: TRBV9
CDR3 DNA: TGTGCCAGCAGCCCAAAGAGGGCGGGACGGAACTACGAGCAGTACTTC
CDR3 protein: CASSPKRAGRNYEQYF

D gene: .
clone size: .
J gene: TRBJ2-7
V gene: TRBV11-2
CDR3 DNA: TGTGCCAGCAGCCCTGGGGGGTCCTACGAGCAGTACTTC
CDR3 protein: CASSPGGSYEQYF

D gene: .
clone size: .
J gene: TRBJ2-3
V gene: TRBV19
CDR3 DNA: TGTGCCAGTAGTATAGGCGACGGGGATACGCAGTATTTT
CDR3 protein: CASSIGDGDTQYF

D gene: .
clone size: .
J gene: TRBJ1-3
V gene: TRBV27
CDR3 DNA: TGTGCCAGCAGTCCGGACCTCAGATTGGGCACCGTATATTTT
CDR3 protein: CASSPDLRLGTVYF

D gene: TRBD1
clone size: .
J gene: TRBJ2-1
V gene: TRBV5-1
CDR3 DNA: TGCGCCAGCAGCTTATTCAGGGGACAGGGTAATGAGCAGTTCTTC
CDR3 protein: CASSLFRGQGNEQFF

D gene: .
clone size: .
J gene: TRBJ2-3
V gene: TRBV19
CDR3 DNA: TGTGCCAGGGGGTGGGATACGCAGTATTTT
CDR3 protein: CARGWDTQYF

D gene: .
clone size: .
J gene: TRBJ1-2
V gene: TRBV6-5
CDR3 DNA: TGTGCCAGCACTCAGGCCGGGGTTCTCGGCTACACCTTC
CDR3 protein: CASTQAGVLGYTF

D gene: .
clone size: .
J gene: TRBJ2-7
V gene: TRBV4-2
CDR3 DNA: TGTGCCAGCAGCCCAGTAAGTGACGACGAGCAGTACTTC
CDR3 protein: CASSPVSDDEQYF

D gene: .
clone size: once
J gene: TRBJ1-2
V gene: TRBV7-9
CDR3 DNA: TGTGCCAGCAGCTTAGCGGGACTGGGGGATGGCTACACCTTC
CDR3 protein: CASSLAGLGDGYTF

D gene: .
clone size: .
J gene: TRBJ1-1
V gene: TRBV27
CDR3 DNA: TGTGCCAGCAGTTCACAGGGTGGGACTGAAGCTTTCTTT
CDR3 protein: CASSSQGGTEAFF

D gene: TRBD1
clone size: .
J gene: TRBJ1-1
V gene: TRBV6-5
CDR3 DNA: TGTGCCACCAGGACAGGGGACACTGAAGCTTTCTTT
CDR3 protein: CATRTGDTEAFF

D gene: .
clone size: .
J gene: TRBJ2-6
V gene: TRBV5-5
CDR3 DNA: TGTGCCAGCAGCCCTAGCCCCGCTGGGGCCAACGTCCTGACTTTC
CDR3 protein: CASSPSPAGANVLTF

D gene: TRBD1
clone size: .
J gene: TRBJ1-1
V gene: TRBV7-9
CDR3 DNA: TGTGCCAGCAGCCTTAACGCCGTCCGGGACAGGGGGTTGAACACTGAAGCTTTCTTT
CDR3 protein: CASSLNAVRDRGLNTEAFF

D gene: .
clone size: .
J gene: TRBJ2-2
V gene: TRBV4-1
CDR3 DNA: TGCGCCAGCAGCCACAACACCGGGGAGCTGTTTTTT
CDR3 protein: CASSHNTGELFF

D gene: .
clone size: .
J gene: TRBJ1-1
V gene: TRBV7-8
CDR3 DNA: TGTGCCAGCAGCACTACGGGTTGGACTGAAGCTTTCTTT
CDR3 protein: CASSTTGWTEAFF

D gene: .
clone size: .
J gene: TRBJ1-5
V gene: TRBV2
CDR3 DNA: TGTGCCAGCAGGAACAACGGGGCACATAGCAATCAGCCCCAGCATTTT
CDR3 protein: CASRNNGAHSNQPQHF

D gene: .
clone size: .
J gene: TRBJ2-7
V gene: TRBV10-3
CDR3 DNA: TGTGCCACCGGGGCAGGACTCACCTACGAGCAGTACTTC
CDR3 protein: CATGAGLTYEQYF

D gene: .
clone size: .
J gene: TRBJ1-2
V gene: TRBV4-1
CDR3 DNA: TGCGCCAGCAGCCAAGACAGGGCGGGCTATGGCTACACCTTC
CDR3 protein: CASSQDRAGYGYTF

D gene: .
clone size: once
J gene: TRBJ1-5
V gene: TRBV28
CDR3 DNA: TGTGCCAGCGGATTAGGGGCTAGCAATCAGCCCCAGCATTTT
CDR3 protein: CASGLGASNQPQHF

D gene: .
clone size: .
J gene: TRBJ2-4
V gene: TRBV29-1
CDR3 DNA: TGCAGCGTGTCCAGGGGCCCAGCCAAAAACATTCAGTACTTC
CDR3 protein: CSVSRGPAKNIQYF

D gene: .
clone size: .
J gene: TRBJ2-7
V gene: TRBV6-6
CDR3 DNA: TGTGCCAGCAGTACGATTCAGAGCTCCTACGAGCAGTACTTC
CDR3 protein: CASSTIQSSYEQYF